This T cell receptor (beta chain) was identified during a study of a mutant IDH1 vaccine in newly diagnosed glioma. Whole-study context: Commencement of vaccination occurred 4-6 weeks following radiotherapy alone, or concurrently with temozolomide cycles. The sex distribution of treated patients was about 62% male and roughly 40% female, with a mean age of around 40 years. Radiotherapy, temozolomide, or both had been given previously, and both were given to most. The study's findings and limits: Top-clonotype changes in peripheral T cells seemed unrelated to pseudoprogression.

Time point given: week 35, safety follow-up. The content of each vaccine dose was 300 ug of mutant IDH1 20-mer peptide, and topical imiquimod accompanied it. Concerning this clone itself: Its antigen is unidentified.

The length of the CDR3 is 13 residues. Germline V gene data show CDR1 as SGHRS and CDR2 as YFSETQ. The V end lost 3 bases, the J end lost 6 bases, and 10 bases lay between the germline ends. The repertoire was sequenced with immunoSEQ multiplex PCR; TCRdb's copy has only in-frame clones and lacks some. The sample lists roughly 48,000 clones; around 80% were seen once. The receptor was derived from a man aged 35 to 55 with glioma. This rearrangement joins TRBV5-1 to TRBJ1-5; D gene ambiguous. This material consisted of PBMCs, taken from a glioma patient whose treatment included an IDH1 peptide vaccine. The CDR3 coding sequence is TGCGCCAGCAGCTGGAAGGGCCCTCAGCCCCAGCATTTT. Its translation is CASSWKGPQPQHF.